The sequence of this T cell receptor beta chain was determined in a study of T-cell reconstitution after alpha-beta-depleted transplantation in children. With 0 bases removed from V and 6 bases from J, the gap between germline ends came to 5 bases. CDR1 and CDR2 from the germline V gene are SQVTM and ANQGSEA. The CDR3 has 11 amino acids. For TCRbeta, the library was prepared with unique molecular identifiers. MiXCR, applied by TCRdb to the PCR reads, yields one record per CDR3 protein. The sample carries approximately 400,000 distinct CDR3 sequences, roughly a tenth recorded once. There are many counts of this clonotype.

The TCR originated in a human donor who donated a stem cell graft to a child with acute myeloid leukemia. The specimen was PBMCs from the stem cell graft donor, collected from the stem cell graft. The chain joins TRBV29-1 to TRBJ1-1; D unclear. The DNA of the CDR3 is TGCAGCGTTGAAGAGGGCGCTGAAGCTTTCTTT. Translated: CSVEEGAEAFF.